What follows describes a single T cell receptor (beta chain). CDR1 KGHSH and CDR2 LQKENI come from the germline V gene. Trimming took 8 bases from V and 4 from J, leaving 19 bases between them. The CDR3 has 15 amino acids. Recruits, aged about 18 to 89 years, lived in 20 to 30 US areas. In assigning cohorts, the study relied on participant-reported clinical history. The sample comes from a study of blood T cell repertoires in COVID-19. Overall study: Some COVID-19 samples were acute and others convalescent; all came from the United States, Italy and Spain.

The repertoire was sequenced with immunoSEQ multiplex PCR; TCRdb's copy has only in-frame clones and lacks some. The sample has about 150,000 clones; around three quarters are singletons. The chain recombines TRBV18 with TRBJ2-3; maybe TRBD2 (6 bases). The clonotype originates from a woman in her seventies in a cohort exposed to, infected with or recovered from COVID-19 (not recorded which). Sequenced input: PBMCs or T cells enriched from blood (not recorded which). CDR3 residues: CASTRDSPAADTQYF. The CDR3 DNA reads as TGTGCCAGCACGCGGGACTCCCCAGCCGCAGATACGCAGTATTTT. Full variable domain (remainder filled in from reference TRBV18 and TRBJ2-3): NAGVMQNPRHLVRRRGQEARLRCSPMKGHSHVYWYRQLPEEGLKFMVYLQKENIIDESGMPKERFSAEFPKEGPSILRIQQVVRGDSAAYFCASTRDSPAADTQYFGPGTRLTVL.